This T cell receptor beta chain was sequenced for a study of blood T cell repertoires in COVID-19 (dated by TCRdb to the early 2020s). In the study overall: Samples covering the acute and convalescent phases of COVID-19 were provided by collaborators in the United States, Italy and Spain. The prospective study material was composed of cDNA or gDNA derived from T cells, B-cell-depleted T cells, or PBMCs. The dataset comprised deeply sampled blood TCRbeta repertoires from subjects exposed to, actively infected with, or recovered from COVID-19. The repertoires were made available in a free public database intended to serve as a resource for research on the immune response to SARS-CoV-2. Samples came from the ongoing ImmuneRACE study (first 160 participants) plus 1,254 subjects from 6 global collaborators. The sample metadata nearly always contained a de-identified subject ID, COVID-19 status, age in years and sex. Where available, HLA class I and class II types were obtained from metadata supplied by the sample provider rather than from assay-based typing.

Overall study outcomes, separate from this receptor: The quantity of clinical and demographic metadata differed by source and by participant and was supplied without curation.

Each collaborating institution followed its own protocols to collect whole blood in K2EDTA tubes. Collaborator samples were shipped for TCRbeta analysis as frozen whole blood, isolated PBMCs, or DNA extracted from either sample type. In regard to this clone: Its antigen target is currently unknown. Base quality data are lacking; no much larger clone is found one base away.

TCRbeta CDR3 regions were amplified from genomic DNA using the immunoSEQ Assay, a bias-controlled multiplex PCR. On the authors' methods: Within the assay, amplification of reference gene primers was used to estimate how many nucleated cells each sample contained. To quantify the absolute abundance of each unique TCRbeta CDR3 rearrangement, sequence reads were collapsed and filtered. Productive Simpson clonality was computed per sample as the square root of Simpson's diversity index over productive rearrangements. TCRdb took this table from immuneACCESS and kept in-frame rearrangements with V and J called. Such tables lack part of the clones; where checked against another copy, unresolved V genes explain under half of the gap, and the rest is unexplained. Clonal size and the V and J genes are those of that table, whereas D and trimming came from the DNA. The sample data list 150,000 to 200,000 clones, and 70% to 90% of these were observed just once. Roughly 2.5% of the sample lies in the top ten.

V gives up 4 bases and J gives up 14 bases, and the segment between their germline ends measures 18 bases. From a lookup of the germline V gene, CDR1 and CDR2 are MGHDK and SYGVNS. Inclusive of the bounding cysteine and phenylalanine, the CDR3 is 14 residues long. Only the CDR3 region is kept as DNA, spanning 42 bases read in frame from base 1. The sequence links TRBV25-1 to TRBJ1-6, with TRBD1 tentatively as D gene (5 bases match). The specimen was peripheral blood. This receptor was obtained from a middle-aged man with active or convalescent COVID-19. The CDR3 amino acid sequence is: CASSGPGGVNTLHF. The nucleotides are TGTGCCAGCAGTGGACCGGGGGGGGTAAACACCCTCCACTTT.